This TCR beta chain was obtained from a study of sequential checkpoint blockade in melanoma. Study summary: Patients were randomized 1:1 to nivolumab-then-ipilimumab or ipilimumab-then-nivolumab first-line.

Sample treatment: randomized to nivolumab then ipilimumab (arm A) or the reverse (arm B). From thawed PBMCs, live CD3+CD8+ cells negative for CD19 and CD56 were sorted. Measured with immunoSEQ multiplex PCR; TCRdb has only the in-frame clones, and not every one. The sample comprises around 16,000 clones, 85% to 95% of which are singletons, and about 23% rests with the top ten. The TCR originated in a human donor with melanoma. The material sequenced was CD8+ T cells sorted from blood (inferred from file names), taken from a patient given nivolumab and ipilimumab in sequence.

CDR3 sequence: CASSFRENAYEQYF. In nucleotides, the CDR3 is TGTGCCAGCAGTTTCCGAGAAAACGCCTACGAGCAGTACTTC. The chain carries TRBV27 and TRBJ2-7; D gene ambiguous. From germline, CDR1 is MNHEY and CDR2 SMNVEV (reference sequence). The CDR3 sequence is 14 residues long. Trimming stripped 3 bases from V and 2 bases from J, with 11 bases between.